The rows below give T cell receptor beta chains drawn from one sample of a study of monozygotic twins with inflammatory bowel disease. TCRdb processed the 5' RACE reads again and assigns one entry to each CDR3 protein, with no DNA. The sample table sets out around 410,000 distinct CDR3 sequences. The sequenced sample consisted of blood. The receptor source for this set is a human donor with ulcerative colitis or Crohn's disease, or a healthy co-twin of an affected twin (not recorded which). Both conserved end residues are part of each CDR3. Each record gives: V gene, J gene, CDR3 protein.

v_gene: TRBV7-9
j_gene: TRBJ2-7
CDR3aa: CASSLEQVRTYEQYF

v_gene: TRBV18
j_gene: TRBJ2-2
CDR3aa: CASSHPGQGRTGELFF

v_gene: TRBV7-9
j_gene: TRBJ1-5
CDR3aa: CASSLGGTRNQPQHF

v_gene: TRBV20-1
j_gene: TRBJ2-3
CDR3aa: CSASFGGYTDTQYF

v_gene: TRBV5-1
j_gene: TRBJ2-1
CDR3aa: CASSWGTTRDEQFF

v_gene: TRBV5-1
j_gene: TRBJ2-1
CDR3aa: CASSLLLSSGNSYNEQFF

v_gene: TRBV5-4
j_gene: TRBJ2-5
CDR3aa: CASSQDSGRYQETQYF

v_gene: TRBV5-1
j_gene: TRBJ1-5
CDR3aa: CASSLGRGEGRSNQPQHF

v_gene: TRBV7-3
j_gene: TRBJ2-1
CDR3aa: CASSLRPGGISYNEQFF

v_gene: TRBV5-5
j_gene: TRBJ1-3
CDR3aa: CASSSRTAGTGNTIYF

v_gene: TRBV5-1
j_gene: TRBJ2-7
CDR3aa: CASSLESGRNEQYF

v_gene: TRBV7-8
j_gene: TRBJ2-7
CDR3aa: CASSPLGLAGVSEQYF

v_gene: TRBV5-1
j_gene: TRBJ1-1
CDR3aa: CASSLAKLSRDSNEAFF

v_gene: TRBV9
j_gene: TRBJ2-7
CDR3aa: CASSVVSNRWGLLQYF

v_gene: TRBV30
j_gene: TRBJ2-5
CDR3aa: CAWSPGLAAETQYF

v_gene: TRBV5-1
j_gene: TRBJ1-1
CDR3aa: CASRWGQGTEAFF

v_gene: TRBV10-3
j_gene: TRBJ1-2
CDR3aa: CAISERGTGVPLGYTF

v_gene: TRBV10-2
j_gene: TRBJ2-7
CDR3aa: CASRPRTVTYEQYF

v_gene: TRBV6-5
j_gene: TRBJ1-1
CDR3aa: CASSPGRGPSTEAFF

v_gene: TRBV7-3
j_gene: TRBJ2-2
CDR3aa: CASSLMGTGELFF

v_gene: TRBV10-3
j_gene: TRBJ2-2
CDR3aa: CATGPSPQGATGELFF

v_gene: TRBV5-1
j_gene: TRBJ2-7
CDR3aa: CASSPSLGGYEQYF

v_gene: TRBV7-2
j_gene: TRBJ1-2
CDR3aa: CASSFKGGADYGYTF

v_gene: TRBV27
j_gene: TRBJ1-6
CDR3aa: CASSGTGGANSPLHF

v_gene: TRBV29-1
j_gene: TRBJ1-2
CDR3aa: CSVESSGNYGYTF

v_gene: TRBV12-3/TRBV12-4
j_gene: TRBJ1-2
CDR3aa: CASSEQGARGYTF

v_gene: TRBV7-6
j_gene: TRBJ2-1
CDR3aa: CASSIYLDGGNEQFF

v_gene: TRBV18
j_gene: TRBJ2-3
CDR3aa: CASSPTRGTSDTQYF

v_gene: TRBV5-1
j_gene: TRBJ1-1
CDR3aa: CASSSTGTGGTEAFF

v_gene: TRBV20-1
j_gene: TRBJ2-7
CDR3aa: CSASSGRLYEQYF

v_gene: TRBV15
j_gene: TRBJ2-7
CDR3aa: CATSRVRGTYEQYF

v_gene: TRBV18
j_gene: TRBJ2-1
CDR3aa: CASSPLANEQFF

v_gene: TRBV27
j_gene: TRBJ2-2
CDR3aa: CASSISWTIDGELFF

v_gene: TRBV3-1
j_gene: TRBJ1-5
CDR3aa: CASSRTGGGYNQPQHF

v_gene: TRBV20-1
j_gene: TRBJ1-5
CDR3aa: CSARALGSNQPQHF

v_gene: TRBV5-4
j_gene: TRBJ2-1
CDR3aa: CASSYGRNEQFF

v_gene: TRBV20-1
j_gene: TRBJ2-7
CDR3aa: CSPLYRGCFYEQYF

v_gene: TRBV7-6
j_gene: TRBJ1-4
CDR3aa: CASSLGLKGAKSANEKLFF

v_gene: TRBV9
j_gene: TRBJ1-1
CDR3aa: CASSVYEGAGTEAFF

v_gene: TRBV28
j_gene: TRBJ2-3
CDR3aa: CASSFAAGGSDTQYF

v_gene: TRBV5-1
j_gene: TRBJ2-1
CDR3aa: CASSWGQGAIGEQFF

v_gene: TRBV27
j_gene: TRBJ2-4
CDR3aa: CASRGVAKNIQYF

v_gene: TRBV5-1
j_gene: TRBJ2-2
CDR3aa: CASNQDRLNTGELFF

v_gene: TRBV5-1
j_gene: TRBJ1-1
CDR3aa: CASSLKRGQGESTEAFF

v_gene: TRBV5-8
j_gene: TRBJ2-7
CDR3aa: CASSPGDRERAYEQYF